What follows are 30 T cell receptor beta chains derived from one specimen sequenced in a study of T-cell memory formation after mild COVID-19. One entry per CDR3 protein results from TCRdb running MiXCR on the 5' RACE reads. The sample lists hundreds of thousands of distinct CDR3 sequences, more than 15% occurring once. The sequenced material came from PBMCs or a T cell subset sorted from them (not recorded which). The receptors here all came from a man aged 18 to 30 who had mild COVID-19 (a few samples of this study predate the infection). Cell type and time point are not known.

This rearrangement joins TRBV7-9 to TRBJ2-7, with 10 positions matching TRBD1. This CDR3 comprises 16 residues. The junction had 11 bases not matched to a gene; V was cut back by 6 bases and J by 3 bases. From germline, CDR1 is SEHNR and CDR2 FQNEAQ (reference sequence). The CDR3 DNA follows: TGTGCCAGCAGTTTTATTCCGGGACAGGGGAACTACGAGCAGTACTTC. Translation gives CASSFIPGQGNYEQYF.

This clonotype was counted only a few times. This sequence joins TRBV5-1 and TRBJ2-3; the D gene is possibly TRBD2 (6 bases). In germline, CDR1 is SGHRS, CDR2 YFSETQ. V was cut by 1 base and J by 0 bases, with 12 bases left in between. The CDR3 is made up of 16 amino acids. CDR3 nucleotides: TGCGCCAGCAGCTTGTCGCTTCGGGGGAGCACAGATACGCAGTATTTT. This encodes CASSLSLRGSTDTQYF. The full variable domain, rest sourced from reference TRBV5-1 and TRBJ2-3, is KAGVTQTPRYLIKTRGQQVTLSCSPISGHRSVSWYQQTPGQGLQFLFEYFSETQRNKGNFPGRFSGRQFSNSRSEMNVSTLELGDSALYLCASSLSLRGSTDTQYFGPGTRLTVL.

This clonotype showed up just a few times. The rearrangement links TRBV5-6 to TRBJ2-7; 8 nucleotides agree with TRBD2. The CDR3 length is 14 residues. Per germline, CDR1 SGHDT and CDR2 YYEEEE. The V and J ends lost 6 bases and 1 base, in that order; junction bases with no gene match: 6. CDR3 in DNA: TGTGCCAGCAAGCCGGGGGGGAGGTCCTACGAGCAGTACGTC. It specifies CASKPGGRSYEQYV.

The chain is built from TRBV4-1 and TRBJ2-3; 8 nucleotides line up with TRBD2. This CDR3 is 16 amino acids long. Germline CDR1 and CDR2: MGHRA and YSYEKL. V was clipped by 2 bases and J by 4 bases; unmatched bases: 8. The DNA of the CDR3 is TGCGCCAGCAGCCAAATCCGAGGAGCGGGGGCAGATACGCAGTATTTT. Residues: CASSQIRGAGADTQYF.

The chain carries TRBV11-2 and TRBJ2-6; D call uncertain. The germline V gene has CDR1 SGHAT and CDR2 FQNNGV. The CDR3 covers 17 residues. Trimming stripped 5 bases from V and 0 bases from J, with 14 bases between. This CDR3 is CASSERRMSSGANVLTF. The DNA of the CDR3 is TGTGCCAGCAGCGAACGACGGATGAGCTCTGGGGCCAACGTCCTGACTTTC.

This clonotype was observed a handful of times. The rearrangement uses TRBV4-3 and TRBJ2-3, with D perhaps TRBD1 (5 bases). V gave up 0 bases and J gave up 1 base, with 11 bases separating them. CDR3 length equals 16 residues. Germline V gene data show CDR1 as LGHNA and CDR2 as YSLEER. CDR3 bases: TGCGCCAGCAGCCAAGAGGGGCGTCCCGGCACAGATACGCAGTATTTT. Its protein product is CASSQEGRPGTDTQYF.

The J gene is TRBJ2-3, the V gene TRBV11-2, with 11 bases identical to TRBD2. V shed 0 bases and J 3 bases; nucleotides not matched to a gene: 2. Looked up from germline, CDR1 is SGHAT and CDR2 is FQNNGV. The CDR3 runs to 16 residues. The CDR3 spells CASSLELAGETDTQYF. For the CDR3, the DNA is TGTGCCAGCAGCTTAGAACTAGCGGGGGAGACAGATACGCAGTATTTT.

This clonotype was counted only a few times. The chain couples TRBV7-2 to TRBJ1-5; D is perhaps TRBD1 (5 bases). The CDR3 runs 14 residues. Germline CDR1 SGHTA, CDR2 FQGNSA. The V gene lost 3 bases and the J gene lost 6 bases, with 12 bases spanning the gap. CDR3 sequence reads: CASSFGGEGQPQHF. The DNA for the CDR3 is TGTGCCAGCAGCTTTGGGGGGGAGGGTCAGCCCCAGCATTTT.

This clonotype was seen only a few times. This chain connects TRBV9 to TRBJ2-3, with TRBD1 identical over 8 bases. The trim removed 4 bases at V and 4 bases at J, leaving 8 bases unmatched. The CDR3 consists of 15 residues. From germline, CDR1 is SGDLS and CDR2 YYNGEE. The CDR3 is CASSQTTGVADTQYF. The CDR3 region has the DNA TGTGCCAGCAGCCAGACGACAGGGGTTGCAGATACGCAGTATTTT.

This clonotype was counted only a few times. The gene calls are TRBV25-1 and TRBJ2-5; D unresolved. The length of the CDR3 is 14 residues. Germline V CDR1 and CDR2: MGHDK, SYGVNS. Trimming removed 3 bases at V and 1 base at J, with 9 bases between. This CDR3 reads CASSDARFQETQYF. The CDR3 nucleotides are TGTGCCAGCAGTGACGCACGGTTCCAAGAGACCCAGTACTTC.

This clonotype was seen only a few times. CDR3 nucleotides: TGCGCCAGCAGCTTGGGTTTGGGACAGGGATCTGTCTATGGCTACACCTTC. Translated: CASSLGLGQGSVYGYTF. The chain combines TRBV5-1 with TRBJ1-2; 9 nucleotides agree with TRBD1. V trimming: 0 bases; J trimming: 4 bases; junction bases outside the gene matches: 10. Germline V gene lookup returns CDR1 SGHRS and CDR2 YFSETQ. The CDR3 sequence is 17 residues long.

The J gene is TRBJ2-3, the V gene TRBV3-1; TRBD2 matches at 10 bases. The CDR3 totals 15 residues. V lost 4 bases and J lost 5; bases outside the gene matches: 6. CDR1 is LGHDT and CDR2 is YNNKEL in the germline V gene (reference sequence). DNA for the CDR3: TGTGCCAGCAGCCTAGCGGGGGGCAGAGGAGATACGCAGTATTTT. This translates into CASSLAGGRGDTQYF.

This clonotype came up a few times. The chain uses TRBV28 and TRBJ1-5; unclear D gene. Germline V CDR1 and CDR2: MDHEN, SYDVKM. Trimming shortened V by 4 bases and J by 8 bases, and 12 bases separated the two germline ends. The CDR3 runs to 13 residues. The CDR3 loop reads CASSWTNGKPQHF. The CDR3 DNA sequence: TGTGCCAGCAGTTGGACGAATGGGAAGCCCCAGCATTTT.

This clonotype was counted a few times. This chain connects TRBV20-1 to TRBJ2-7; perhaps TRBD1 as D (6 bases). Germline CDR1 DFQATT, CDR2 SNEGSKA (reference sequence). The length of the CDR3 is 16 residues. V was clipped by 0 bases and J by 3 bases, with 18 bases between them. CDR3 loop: CSARDLPGRGNYEQYF. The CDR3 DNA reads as TGCAGTGCTAGAGATCTTCCAGGCAGGGGAAACTACGAGCAGTACTTC.

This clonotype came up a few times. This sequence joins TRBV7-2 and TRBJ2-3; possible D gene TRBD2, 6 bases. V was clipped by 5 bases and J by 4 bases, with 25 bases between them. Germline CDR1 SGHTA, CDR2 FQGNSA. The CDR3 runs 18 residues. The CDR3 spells CASSPHLRGGAGSDTQYF. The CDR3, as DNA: TGTGCCAGCAGCCCCCACCTGCGGGGTGGAGCAGGATCAGATACGCAGTATTTT.

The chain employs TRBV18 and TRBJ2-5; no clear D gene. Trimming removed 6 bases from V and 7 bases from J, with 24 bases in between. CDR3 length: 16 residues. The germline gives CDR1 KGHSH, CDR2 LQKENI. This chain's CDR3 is CASSPDLRALVPTQYF. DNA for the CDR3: TGTGCCAGCTCGCCGGACCTTAGGGCTCTGGTCCCGACCCAGTACTTC.

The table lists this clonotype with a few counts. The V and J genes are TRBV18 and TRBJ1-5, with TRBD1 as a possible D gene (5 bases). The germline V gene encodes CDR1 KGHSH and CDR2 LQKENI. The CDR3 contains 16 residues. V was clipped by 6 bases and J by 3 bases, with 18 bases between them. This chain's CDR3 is CASSQNGQGHNQPQHF. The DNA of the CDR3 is TGTGCCAGCTCCCAGAACGGGCAGGGCCACAATCAGCCCCAGCATTTT.

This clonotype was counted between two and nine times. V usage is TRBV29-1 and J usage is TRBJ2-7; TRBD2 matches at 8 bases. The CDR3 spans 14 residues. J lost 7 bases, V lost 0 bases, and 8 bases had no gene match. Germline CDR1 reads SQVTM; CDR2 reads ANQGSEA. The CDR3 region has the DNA TGCAGCGTTGAAGACGTGGGTAGCGGGGCTGAGCAGTACTTC. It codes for CSVEDVGSGAEQYF.

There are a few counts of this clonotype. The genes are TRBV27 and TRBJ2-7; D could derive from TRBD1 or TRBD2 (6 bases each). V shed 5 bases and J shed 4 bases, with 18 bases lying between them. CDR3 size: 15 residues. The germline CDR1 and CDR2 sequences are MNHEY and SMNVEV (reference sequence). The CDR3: CASSPRGGLLYEQYV. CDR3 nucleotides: TGTGCCAGCAGTCCCCGAGGGGGGCTTCTATACGAGCAGTACGTC.

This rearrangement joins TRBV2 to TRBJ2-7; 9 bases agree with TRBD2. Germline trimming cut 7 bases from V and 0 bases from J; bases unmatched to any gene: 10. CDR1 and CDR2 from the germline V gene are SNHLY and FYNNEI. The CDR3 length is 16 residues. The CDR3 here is CASKSARLADSYEQYF. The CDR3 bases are TGTGCCAGCAAGAGTGCGCGACTAGCGGACTCCTACGAGCAGTACTTC.

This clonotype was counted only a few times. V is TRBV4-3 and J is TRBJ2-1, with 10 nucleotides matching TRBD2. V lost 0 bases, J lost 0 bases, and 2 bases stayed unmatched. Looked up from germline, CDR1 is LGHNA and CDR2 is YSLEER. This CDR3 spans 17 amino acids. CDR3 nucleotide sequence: TGCGCCAGCAGCCAAGAACTAGCGGGGAGCTCCTACAATGAGCAGTTCTTC. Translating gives CASSQELAGSSYNEQFF.

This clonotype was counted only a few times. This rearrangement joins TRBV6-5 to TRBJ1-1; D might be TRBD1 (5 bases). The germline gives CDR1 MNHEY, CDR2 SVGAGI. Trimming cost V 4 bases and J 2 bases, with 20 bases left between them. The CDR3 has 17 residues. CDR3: CASSFVVSGTVNTEAFF. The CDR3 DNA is TGTGCCAGCAGTTTTGTCGTTTCCGGGACGGTCAACACTGAAGCTTTCTTT.

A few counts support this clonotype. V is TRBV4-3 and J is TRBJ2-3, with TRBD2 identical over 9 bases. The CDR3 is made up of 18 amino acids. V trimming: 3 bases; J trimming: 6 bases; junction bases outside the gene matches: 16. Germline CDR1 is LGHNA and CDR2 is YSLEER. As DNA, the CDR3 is TGCGCCAGCAGCCAGAGGACTCTAGCGGGACGTCCTATTGATACGCAGTATTTT. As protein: CASSQRTLAGRPIDTQYF.

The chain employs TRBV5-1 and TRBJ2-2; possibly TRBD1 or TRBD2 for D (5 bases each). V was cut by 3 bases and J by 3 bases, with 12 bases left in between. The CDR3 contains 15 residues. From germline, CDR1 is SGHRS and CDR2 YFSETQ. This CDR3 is CASSSGAGDTGELFF. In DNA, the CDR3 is TGCGCCAGCAGCTCCGGGGCCGGGGACACCGGGGAGCTGTTTTTT.

Here the CDR3 DNA reads TGTGCCGGTAAGCGGCTGAACACTGAAGCTTTCTTT. Protein sequence: CAGKRLNTEAFF. The rearrangement joins TRBV30 to TRBJ1-1; D ambiguous. Per germline, CDR1 GTSNPN and CDR2 SVGIG (reference sequence). This CDR3 is 12 amino acids long. Trimming took off 8 bases at V and 0 bases at J, with 10 bases between the two ends.

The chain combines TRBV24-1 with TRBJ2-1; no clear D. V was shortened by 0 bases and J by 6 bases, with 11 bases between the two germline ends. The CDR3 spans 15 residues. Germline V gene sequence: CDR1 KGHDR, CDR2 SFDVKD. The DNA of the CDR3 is TGTGCCACCAGTGATTTGCGGGCTACCGTCAATGAGCAGTTCTTC. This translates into CATSDLRATVNEQFF.

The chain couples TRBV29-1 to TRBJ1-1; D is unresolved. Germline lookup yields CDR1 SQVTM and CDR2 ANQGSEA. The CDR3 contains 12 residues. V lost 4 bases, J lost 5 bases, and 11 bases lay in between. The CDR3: CSVVVEGTEAFF. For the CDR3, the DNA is TGCAGCGTTGTTGTGGAGGGAACTGAAGCTTTCTTT.

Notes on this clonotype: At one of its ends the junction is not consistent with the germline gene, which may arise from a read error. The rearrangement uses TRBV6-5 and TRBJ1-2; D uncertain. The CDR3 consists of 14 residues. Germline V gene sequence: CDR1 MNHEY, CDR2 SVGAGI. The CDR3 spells CASRSHGRSYGYIF. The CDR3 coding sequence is TGTGCCAGCAGGTCCCATGGACGGAGCTATGGCTACATCTTC.

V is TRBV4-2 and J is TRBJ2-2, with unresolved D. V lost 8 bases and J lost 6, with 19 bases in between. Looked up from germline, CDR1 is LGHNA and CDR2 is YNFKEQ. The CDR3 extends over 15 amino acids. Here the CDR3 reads CASAVGSLFSGELFF. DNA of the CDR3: TGTGCCAGCGCGGTGGGCAGTTTATTTTCCGGGGAGCTGTTTTTT.

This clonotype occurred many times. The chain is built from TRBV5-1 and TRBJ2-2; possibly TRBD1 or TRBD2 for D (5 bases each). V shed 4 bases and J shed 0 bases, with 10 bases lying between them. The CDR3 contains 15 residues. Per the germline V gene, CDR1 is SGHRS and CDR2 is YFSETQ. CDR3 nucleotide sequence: TGCGCCAGCAGCCTAGGGACGGCGAACACCGGGGAGCTGTTTTTT. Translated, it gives CASSLGTANTGELFF.